The subject of this entry is one TCR beta chain. These data belong to a study of cytomegalovirus exposure and HLA in healthy donors. It was with 60 Vbeta and 13 Jbeta primers that the PCR ran. Libraries were prepared by immunoSEQ multiplex PCR; TCRdb keeps only in-frame clonotypes and omits some of them. The top ten clones hold about 1.8% of a sample with about 130,000 clones, roughly 79% of them seen once. The sequence came from a middle-aged woman in good health and CMV-seronegative. Sample: PBMCs.

The CDR3 here is CASRGQFNTEAFF. CDR3 in DNA: TGTGCCAGCAGGGGACAGTTCAACACTGAAGCTTTCTTT. The rearrangement uses TRBV6-5 and TRBJ1-1; TRBD1 matches 7 bases. Trimming cost V 6 bases and J 2 bases; bases outside gene matches: 3. This CDR3 is 13 amino acids long. In germline, CDR1 is MNHEY, CDR2 SVGAGI.